The 16 T cell receptor beta chains below come from one sample, sequenced in a study of regulatory T cells in long-lasting Graves disease (dated by TCRdb to the early 2020s). Reading the label with the study, this specimen's time point is: newly diagnosed GD, antithyroid drugs for less than 3 months. RNA was extracted from PBMCs in TRIzol for both TCR sequencing and RNA sequencing. Receptor libraries were prepared by multiplex PCR. These reads were obtained on an Illumina HiSeq 4000. To build TCR beta libraries, CDR3 regions were amplified by Arm-PCR using iRepertoire HTBI primers. In TCRdb, the public reads were trimmed at Q25 with fastp and aligned with MiXCR, with productive beta chains retained. Each CDR3 protein gets just one entry, which takes the most common genes and DNA from the rows behind it. The sample table shows hundreds of thousands of distinct CDR3 sequences, and less than 20% are seen once. The top ten clonotypes cover about a fifth of the sample.

The input for sequencing was peripheral blood mononuclear cells (PBMCs), taken at new diagnosis, from a patient treated with antithyroid drugs. These receptors originate from a female donor with Graves disease.

The chain couples TRBV20-1 to TRBJ1-5; D gene uncertain. The V and J ends lost 5 bases and 2 bases respectively, with 7 bases between them. The CDR3 totals 12 residues. CDR1 and CDR2 from the germline V gene are DFQATT and SNEGSKA (reference sequence). DNA for the CDR3: TGCAGTGCTCGCCGTGGCAATCAGCCCCAGCATTTT. Residues: CSARRGNQPQHF.

This clonotype came up many times. The chain joins TRBV27 to TRBJ2-1; perhaps TRBD2 as D (5 bases). CDR3 length: 15 residues. V was cut by 4 bases and J by 7 bases, with 17 bases left in between. CDR1 and CDR2 (germline): MNHEY, SMNVEV (reference sequence). As DNA, the CDR3 is TGTGCCAGCAGTTACGACTACCGAGTGGGGAATGAGCAGTTCTTC. Its translation: CASSYDYRVGNEQFF.

Only a few counts were recorded for this clonotype. This sequence joins TRBV6-1 and TRBJ1-2; D ambiguous. The V end was cut by 0 bases, the J end by 1 base, with 9 bases between. The length of the CDR3 is 15 residues. CDR1 and CDR2 (germline): MNHNS, SASEGT. CDR3 DNA sequence: TGTGCCAGCAGTGAAGCTGTTACCTTTAACTATGGCTACACCTTC. Its protein is CASSEAVTFNYGYTF.

The rearrangement joins TRBV5-6 to TRBJ2-2; D remains ambiguous. The germline V and J ends were trimmed by 4 bases and 8 bases, with 9 bases remaining between them. CDR3 length: 12 amino acids. CDR1 and CDR2 from the germline V gene are SGHDT and YYEEEE. The CDR3, as DNA: TGTGCCAGCAGCCTCCCTCTAGGGGAGCTGTTTTTT. Its protein is CASSLPLGELFF.

This clonotype has more than one count but fewer than ten. The chain couples TRBV27 to TRBJ1-6; D not resolved. The CDR3 consists of 17 residues. Trimming removed 6 bases from V and 1 base from J, with 16 bases in between. CDR1 and CDR2 from the germline V gene are MNHEY and SMNVEV (reference sequence). The CDR3 DNA reads as TGTGCCAGCAGCCGTACCCTGACGGATTCCTATAATTCACCCCTCCACTTT. This gives the protein CASSRTLTDSYNSPLHF.

The gene calls are TRBV7-9 and TRBJ2-1, with D maybe TRBD2 (6 bases). Trimming stripped 3 bases from V and 5 bases from J, with 11 bases between. Germline V gene data show CDR1 as SEHNR and CDR2 as FQNEAQ (reference sequence). The CDR3 has 14 amino acids. The CDR3 coding sequence is TGTGCCAGCAGCTTCAGGACTATCGACAATGAGCAGTTCTTC. Its translation is CASSFRTIDNEQFF.

This clonotype was seen many times. The chain combines TRBV2 with TRBJ1-5; 7 nucleotides agree with TRBD1. CDR1 is SNHLY and CDR2 is FYNNEI in the germline V gene. This CDR3 comprises 14 residues. The ends lost 1 base at V and 7 bases at J; junction bases unmatched: 4. CDR3 sequence (DNA): TGTGCCAGCAGTGAAGGGACAGGACAGCAGCCCCAGCATTTT. It is translated as CASSEGTGQQPQHF.

The genes are TRBV2 and TRBJ2-5; no reliable D call. V was shortened by 6 bases and J by 1 base, with 9 bases between the two germline ends. The CDR3 contains 13 residues. Germline V CDR1 and CDR2: SNHLY, FYNNEI. CDR3 in amino acids: CASRVIGQETQYF. The CDR3 bases are TGTGCCAGCAGGGTTATAGGCCAAGAGACCCAGTACTTC.

This chain uses TRBV2 with TRBJ2-3; D perhaps matches TRBD2 (6 bases). This CDR3 contains 11 residues. The V gene lost 9 bases and the J gene lost 2 bases, with 6 bases spanning the gap. Germline assignment: CDR1 SNHLY and CDR2 FYNNEI. CDR3 amino acids: CARGLTDTQYF. CDR3 DNA sequence: TGTGCCAGGGGACTCACAGATACGCAGTATTTT.

The chain recombines TRBV15 with TRBJ2-3; 7 bases agree with TRBD2. The J segment lost 3 bases and the V segment lost 0 bases, leaving 9 bases of the junction unmatched. Per the germline V gene, CDR1 is LNHNV and CDR2 is YYDKDF (reference sequence). The CDR3 spans 17 residues. The CDR3 loop is CATSRDWASGFTDTQYF. CDR3 nucleotide sequence: TGTGCCACCAGCAGAGATTGGGCTAGCGGATTTACAGATACGCAGTATTTT.

The chain recombines TRBV11-2 with TRBJ2-7; tentatively, D is TRBD1 (6 bases). From germline, CDR1 is SGHAT and CDR2 FQNNGV. This CDR3 has 14 amino acids. V gave up 6 bases and J gave up 3 bases, with 15 bases separating them. DNA of the CDR3: TGTGCCAGCAGACACAGGACAGCTCGCTACGAGCAGTACTTC. It translates to CASRHRTARYEQYF. The full variable domain, completed using reference TRBV11-2 and TRBJ2-7, is EAGVAQSPRYKIIEKRQSVAFWCNPISGHATLYWYQQILGQGPKLLIQFQNNGVVDDSQLPKDRFSAERLKGVDSTLKIQPAKLEDSAVYLCASRHRTARYEQYFGPGTRLTVT.

The J gene is TRBJ2-1, the V gene TRBV11-2; no clear D gene. V lost 2 bases and J 8 bases, leaving 7 bases between the germline ends. CDR1 is SGHAT and CDR2 is FQNNGV in the germline V gene. The CDR3 consists of 12 residues. CDR3 in amino acids: CASSLLRDEQFF. Here the CDR3 DNA reads TGTGCCAGCAGCTTATTACGCGATGAGCAGTTCTTC.

This clonotype was seen ten or more times. The chain recombines TRBV12-3 or TRBV12-4 with TRBJ2-5, with D tentatively TRBD1 (5 bases). The V end was cut by 6 bases, the J end by 5 bases, with 13 bases between. The CDR3 consists of 13 residues. CDR3 amino acids: CASSFRATETQYF. In DNA form, the CDR3 reads TGTGCCAGCAGCTTCAGGGCGACGGAGACCCAGTACTTC.

Ten or more counts support this clonotype. The V call is TRBV7-9, the J call TRBJ1-6, with TRBD1 matching over 8 bases. This CDR3 has 19 amino acids. With 4 bases clipped from V and 0 bases from J, the junction kept 11 bases outside the gene matches. CDR1 SEHNR and CDR2 FQNEAQ come from the germline V gene (reference sequence). The CDR3 loop is CASSYKTQGGPSYNSPLHF. CDR3 sequence (DNA): TGTGCCAGCAGCTACAAAACACAGGGGGGGCCCTCCTATAATTCACCCCTCCACTTT.

This clonotype was counted at least ten times. The chain links TRBV3-1 to TRBJ2-7; D call uncertain. In germline, CDR1 is LGHDT, CDR2 YNNKEL (reference sequence). Trimming took 4 bases from V and 6 from J, leaving 16 bases between them. This CDR3 is 14 amino acids long. CDR3 sequence reads: CASSPRFVMGEQYF. As DNA, the CDR3 is TGTGCCAGCAGCCCCAGGTTCGTAATGGGCGAGCAGTACTTC.

This clonotype was recorded at least ten times. V usage is TRBV20-1 and J usage is TRBJ1-1; possible D gene TRBD1, 5 bases. Germline CDR1 and CDR2: DFQATT and SNEGSKA (reference sequence). Trimming removed 7 bases at V and 0 bases at J, with 12 bases between. CDR3 size: 13 residues. In DNA, the CDR3 is TGCAGTGGTAGTAGGGGCTTGAACACTGAAGCTTTCTTT. It translates to CSGSRGLNTEAFF.